The sequence of this T cell receptor beta chain was determined in a study of blood T cell repertoires in COVID-19. Study in general: Material from acute and convalescent COVID-19 was sourced from the United States, Italy and Spain. From T cells, B-cell-depleted T cells, or PBMCs came the material, which was cDNA or gDNA.

Enrollment of patients from Seattle took place during active infection, with longitudinal follow-up. The germline V gene has CDR1 SGHRS and CDR2 YFSETQ. This CDR3 spans 17 amino acids. The ends lost 4 bases at V and 0 bases at J; junction bases unmatched: 12. Authors' data handling: Cell counts per sample came from amplifying reference gene primers. The protocol was immunoSEQ multiplex PCR, while the TCRdb copy is restricted to in-frame clones and leaves out a portion. V, J and clone size reflect that table, while D and trimming were determined from the DNA. There are 40,000 to 50,000 clones in the sample; over 70% occur only once, and 2.1% lies in the top ten.

The sequence came from a woman of 80 years or more with COVID-19, enrolled during active disease. The sequenced material came from peripheral blood. The chain combines TRBV5-1 with TRBJ1-1, with TRBD1 matching 7 bases. The CDR3 nucleotides are TGCGCCAGCAGCGCCGGGACAGCCACAAGCATGAACACTGAAGCTTTCTTT. Its translation is CASSAGTATSMNTEAFF.